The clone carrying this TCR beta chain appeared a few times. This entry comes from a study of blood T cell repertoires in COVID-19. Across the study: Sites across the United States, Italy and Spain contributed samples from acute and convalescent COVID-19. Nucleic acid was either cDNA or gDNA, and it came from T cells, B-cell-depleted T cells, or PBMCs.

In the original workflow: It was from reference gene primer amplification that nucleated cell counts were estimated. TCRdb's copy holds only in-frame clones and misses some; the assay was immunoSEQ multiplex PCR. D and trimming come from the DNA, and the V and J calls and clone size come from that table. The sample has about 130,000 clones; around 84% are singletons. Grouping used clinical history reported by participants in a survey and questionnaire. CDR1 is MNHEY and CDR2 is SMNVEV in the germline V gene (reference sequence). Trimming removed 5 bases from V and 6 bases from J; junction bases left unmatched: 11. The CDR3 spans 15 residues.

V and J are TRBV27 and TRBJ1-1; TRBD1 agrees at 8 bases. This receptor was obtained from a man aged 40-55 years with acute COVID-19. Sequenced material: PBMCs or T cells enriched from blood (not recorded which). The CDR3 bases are TGTGCCAGCAGTCGAACAGGGGGAAAGGGGGCTGAAGCTTTCTTT. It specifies CASSRTGGKGAEAFF.